These T cell receptor beta chains were read from a single sample in a study of T-cell reconstitution after alpha-beta-depleted transplantation in children. Each CDR3 protein is one row after TCRdb ran MiXCR on the PCR reads. The table shows around 380,000 distinct CDR3 sequences, with about 11% occurring only once. The sequenced sample was PBMCs from the stem cell graft donor, obtained from the stem cell graft. These receptors all stem from a human donor who donated a stem cell graft to a child with acute myeloid leukemia. Each CDR3 is given without its conserved first and last residue. Expanded clones are given a class, and other clones once, few, many or no size at all.

v_call	clone_size	j_call	cdr3_aa
TRBV7-2	few	TRBJ2-7	ASSLSAGTSYEQY
TRBV5-6	few	TRBJ1-2	ASSLSNGGGYT
TRBV11-2	few	TRBJ2-3	ASSLGISDTQY
TRBV29-1	NA	TRBJ1-2	SVESRQGNGYT
TRBV30	NA	TRBJ1-4	AWSVRRGEKLF
TRBV5-8	few	TRBJ2-5	ASSLGWGRQETQY
TRBV20-1	many	TRBJ2-7	SARDGGRREQY
TRBV29-1	NA	TRBJ2-1	SVDGESLGQF
TRBV20-1	once	TRBJ2-3	SASGGQGGADTQY
TRBV11-2	few	TRBJ1-5	ASSLGLGGIGPQH
TRBV12-3/TRBV12-4	NA	TRBJ1-6	ASRAGPGDNSPLH
TRBV7-9	many	TRBJ2-1	ASSSAGPYNEQF
TRBV6-2/TRBV6-3	many	TRBJ2-1	ASSYSRLSNNEQF
TRBV10-3	many	TRBJ1-4	AIKESTNEKLF
TRBV20-1	NA	TRBJ2-3	SAPDRASTDTQY
TRBV10-3	few	TRBJ2-7	AISATGGPYEQY
TRBV7-2	many	TRBJ2-1	ASSLGGRVSYNEQF
TRBV4-2	few	TRBJ1-6	ASSQEERSLQGFSPLH
TRBV5-1	NA	TRBJ1-2	ASSSGSPGDGYT
TRBV5-8	few	TRBJ2-3	ASSFNSALDTQY
TRBV20-1	NA	TRBJ2-1	SARDRWGGRAWEQF
TRBV12-3/TRBV12-4	few	TRBJ2-7	ASNKGGTAYEQY
TRBV5-1	many	TRBJ2-2	ASSGSGTVTGELF
TRBV10-3	NA	TRBJ1-6	AISGQEGYNSPLH
TRBV20-1	few	TRBJ1-2	AQKNISHYGYT
TRBV20-1	few	TRBJ2-1	SASSEYEQF
TRBV18	many	TRBJ1-2	ASQQGQGYGYT
TRBV10-3	few	TRBJ2-5	AISEEGARSETQY
TRBV6-1	NA	TRBJ1-2	ASSDTGSVAGYT
TRBV10-3	few	TRBJ1-2	ATREGQGLYGYT
TRBV5-6	many	TRBJ1-1	ASSFNSRAEAF
TRBV6-5	many	TRBJ2-3	ASSYGAVGRHTDTQY
TRBV5-1	NA	TRBJ1-6	ASSWGTGSNSPLH
TRBV7-9	many	TRBJ2-2	ATRPGGELF
TRBV9	many	TRBJ2-2	ASSVGPRGQANTGELF
TRBV29-1	NA	TRBJ1-1	SAADPTGNPAF
TRBV20-1	NA	TRBJ2-5	SASLGAGGETHY
TRBV29-1	few	TRBJ2-5	SVEGRGLQETQY
TRBV24-1	NA	TRBJ2-1	ATSADGNEQF
TRBV6-1	few	TRBJ1-1	ASSPRPTGAEAF
TRBV19	NA	TRBJ2-1	ASSIGRELVHEQF
TRBV5-5	few	TRBJ2-3	ASSPVAGGPNTQY
TRBV7-3	few	TRBJ2-3	ASSLVAGRADTQY
TRBV5-1	few	TRBJ1-4	ASRASTNEKLF
TRBV7-8	NA	TRBJ2-3	ASSLGPGLALAGTDTQY
TRBV20-1	many	TRBJ1-1	SARSGGSGDTEAF